This TCR beta chain derives from a study of early T cells in non-severe SARS-CoV-2 infection. The overall study: Bulk RNA isolated from unsorted whole blood underwent sequencing; chains were not paired.

TCRdb re-derived calls from the 5' RACE reads in MiXCR, one entry per CDR3 protein. The repertoire includes tens of thousands of distinct CDR3 sequences, 16% of them detected once, and approximately 5.1% sits in the top ten. The V end lost 6 bases, the J end lost 2 bases, and 14 bases lay between the germline ends. This CDR3 spans 14 amino acids. The germline V gene has CDR1 MNHNY and CDR2 SVGAGI (reference sequence). The J gene is TRBJ2-7, the V gene TRBV6-6, with D perhaps being TRBD1 or TRBD2 (5 bases each). Here the sequenced sample was whole blood, taken at baseline. The TCR originated in an adult who was a healthcare worker with PCR-confirmed SARS-CoV-2 infection or an uninfected control (not recorded which). The CDR3 here is CASRPRQTTYEQYF. The CDR3, as DNA: TGTGCCAGCAGACCTCGACAGACTACCTACGAGCAGTACTTC.